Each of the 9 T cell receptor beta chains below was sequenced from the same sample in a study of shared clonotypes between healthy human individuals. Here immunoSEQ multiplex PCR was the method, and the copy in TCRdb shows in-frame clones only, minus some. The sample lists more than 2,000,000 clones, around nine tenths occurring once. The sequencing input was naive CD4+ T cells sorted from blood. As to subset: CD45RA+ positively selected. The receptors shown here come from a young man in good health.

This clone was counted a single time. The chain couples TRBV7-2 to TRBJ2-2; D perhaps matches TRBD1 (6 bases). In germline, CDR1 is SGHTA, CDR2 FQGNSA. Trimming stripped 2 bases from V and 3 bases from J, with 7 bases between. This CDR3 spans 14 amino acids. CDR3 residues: CASSLTGHTGELFF. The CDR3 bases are TGTGCCAGCAGCTTAACAGGGCACACCGGGGAGCTGTTTTTT.

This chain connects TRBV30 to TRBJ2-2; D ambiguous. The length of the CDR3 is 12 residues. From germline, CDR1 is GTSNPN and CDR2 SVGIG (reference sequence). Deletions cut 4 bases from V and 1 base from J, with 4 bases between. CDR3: CAWTLNTGELFF. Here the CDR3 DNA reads TGTGCCTGGACGTTGAACACCGGGGAGCTGTTTTTT.

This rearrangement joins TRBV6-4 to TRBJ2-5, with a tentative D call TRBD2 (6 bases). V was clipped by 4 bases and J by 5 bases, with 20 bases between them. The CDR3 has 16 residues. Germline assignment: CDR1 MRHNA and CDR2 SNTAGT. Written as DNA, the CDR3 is TGTGCCAGCAGTGCCAAGGGCGGGGTCCTGGGGGAGACCCAGTACTTC. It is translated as CASSAKGGVLGETQYF.

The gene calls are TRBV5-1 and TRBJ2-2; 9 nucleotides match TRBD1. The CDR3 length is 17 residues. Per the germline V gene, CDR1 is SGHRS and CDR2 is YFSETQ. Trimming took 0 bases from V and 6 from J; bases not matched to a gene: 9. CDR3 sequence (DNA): TGCGCCAGCAGCTTGGAGTCGGGACAGGGTGTCGCCGGGGAGCTGTTTTTT. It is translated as CASSLESGQGVAGELFF.

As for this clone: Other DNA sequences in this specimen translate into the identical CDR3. CDR3 loop: CASSLGTLNTGELFF. The CDR3 coding sequence is TGTGCCAGCAGCTTAGGGACTCTCAACACCGGGGAGCTGTTTTTT. The gene calls are TRBV11-2 and TRBJ2-2; possibly TRBD2 for D (5 bases). Germline CDR1 SGHAT, CDR2 FQNNGV. V was pared by 1 base and J by 2 bases, with 8 bases between. CDR3 size: 15 residues.

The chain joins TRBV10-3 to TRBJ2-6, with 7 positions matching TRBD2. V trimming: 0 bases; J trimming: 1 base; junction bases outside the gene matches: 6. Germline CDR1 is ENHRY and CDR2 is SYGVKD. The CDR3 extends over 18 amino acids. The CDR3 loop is CAISESGGGFSGANVLTF. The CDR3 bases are TGTGCCATCAGTGAGTCGGGGGGAGGGTTTTCTGGGGCCAACGTCCTGACTTTC.

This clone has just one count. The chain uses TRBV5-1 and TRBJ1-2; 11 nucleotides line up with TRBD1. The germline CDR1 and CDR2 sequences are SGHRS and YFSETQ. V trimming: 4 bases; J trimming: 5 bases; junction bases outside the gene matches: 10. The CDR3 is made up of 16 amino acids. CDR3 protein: CASSPGTGQGAYGYTF. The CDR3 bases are TGCGCCAGCAGCCCCGGCACTGGACAGGGGGCATATGGCTACACCTTC.

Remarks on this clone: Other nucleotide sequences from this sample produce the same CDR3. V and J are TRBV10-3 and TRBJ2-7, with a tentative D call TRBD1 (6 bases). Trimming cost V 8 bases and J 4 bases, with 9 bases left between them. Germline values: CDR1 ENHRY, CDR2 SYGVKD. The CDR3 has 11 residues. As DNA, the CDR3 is TGTGCCATCTCGCAGGGGTACGAGCAGTACTTC. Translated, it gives CAISQGYEQYF.

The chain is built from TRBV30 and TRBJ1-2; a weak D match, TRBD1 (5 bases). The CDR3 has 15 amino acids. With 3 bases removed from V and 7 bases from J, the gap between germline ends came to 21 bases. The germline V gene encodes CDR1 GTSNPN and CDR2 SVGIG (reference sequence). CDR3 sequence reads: CAWSPNRDAPRGYTF. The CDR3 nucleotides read TGTGCCTGGAGCCCTAACCGGGACGCCCCTCGTGGCTACACCTTC.